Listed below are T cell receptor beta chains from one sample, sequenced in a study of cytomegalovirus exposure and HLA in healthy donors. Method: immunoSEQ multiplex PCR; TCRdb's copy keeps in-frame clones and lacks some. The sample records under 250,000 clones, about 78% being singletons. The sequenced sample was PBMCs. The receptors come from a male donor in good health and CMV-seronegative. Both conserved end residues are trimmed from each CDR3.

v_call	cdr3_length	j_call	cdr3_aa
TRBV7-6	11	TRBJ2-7	ASSRQGSYEQY
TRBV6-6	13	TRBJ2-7	ASSFPPGGRYEQY
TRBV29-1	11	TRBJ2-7	SVETRENYEQY
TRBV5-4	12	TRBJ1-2	ASSLDTGLDGYT
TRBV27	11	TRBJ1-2	ASSPFAGYGYT
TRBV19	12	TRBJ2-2	ASSFRQSTGELF
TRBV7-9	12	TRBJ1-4	ASSQFGRGEKLF
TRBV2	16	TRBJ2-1	ASSENRNTLAGYNEQF
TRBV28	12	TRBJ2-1	ASSFVGGGREQF
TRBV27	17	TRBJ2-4	ASSPTLGQAPLAKNIQY
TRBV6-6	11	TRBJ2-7	ASTGQGRSEQY
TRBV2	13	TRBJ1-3	ASSGGQYSGNTIY
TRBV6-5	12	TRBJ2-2	ASSRETSPGELF
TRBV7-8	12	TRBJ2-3	ATRIQEGPDTQY
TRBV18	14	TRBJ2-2	ASSLRLAGHTGELF
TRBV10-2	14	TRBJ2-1	ASRSGLYSLRPEQF
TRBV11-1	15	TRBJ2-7	ASSLAPTTGTGSEQY
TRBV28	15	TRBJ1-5	ASSFWQGAGGNQPQH
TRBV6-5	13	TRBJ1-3	ASRRDRGGGNTIY
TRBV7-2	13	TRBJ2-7	ASSLTRTGGDEQY
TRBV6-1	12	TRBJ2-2	ASSSKTDTGELF
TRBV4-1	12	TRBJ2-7	ASSSAGGSGEQY
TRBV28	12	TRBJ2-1	ASTRGDLFDEQF
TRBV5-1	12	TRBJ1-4	ASTPGQYNEKLF
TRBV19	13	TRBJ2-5	ASSMGLAGEETQY
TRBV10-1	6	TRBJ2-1	ARREQF
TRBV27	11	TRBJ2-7	ASSLSAVNEQY
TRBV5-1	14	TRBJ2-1	ASSLVGLLSDNEQF
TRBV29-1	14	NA	SVQLMDSPSLYEQY
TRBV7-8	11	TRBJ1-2	ASSPDSNYGFT
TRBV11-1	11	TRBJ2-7	ASSRLQGYEQY
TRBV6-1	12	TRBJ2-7	ASTPGQGIYEQY
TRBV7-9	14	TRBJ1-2	ASSLRGQGRGYGYT
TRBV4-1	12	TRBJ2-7	ASSQARHSYEQY
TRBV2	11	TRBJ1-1	ASSESVNTEAF
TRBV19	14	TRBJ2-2	ASSPRQGANTGELF
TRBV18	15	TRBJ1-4	ASSPPKGVATNEKLF